A selection of T cell receptor beta chains follows, all from one sample in a study of blood T cell repertoires in COVID-19. Generated by immunoSEQ multiplex PCR, the TCRdb table keeps only in-frame clones and is missing some. Of some 80,000 clones in the sample, around 80% are singletons; the top ten hold about an eighth. The material sequenced was peripheral blood. These receptors originate from an elderly man with acute or convalescent COVID-19. Each CDR3 is given with its conserved first and last residue. Fields, in order: D gene, V gene, clone size, J gene, CDR3 length, CDR3 DNA, CDR3 protein. D genes are given only for firm matches. Clone size is shown for a subset of rows, as once, few, many or a class of expanded clone.

d_call: TRBD1; v_call: TRBV30; clone_size: .; j_call: TRBJ2-5; cdr3_length: 13; cdr3_nt: TGTGCCTGGAGGACAGGGGGCAGGGAGACCCAGTACTTC; cdr3_aa: CAWRTGGRETQYF
d_call: TRBD1; v_call: TRBV2; clone_size: .; j_call: TRBJ1-5; cdr3_length: 16; cdr3_nt: TGTGCCAGCAGTCAACCGGGACAGGGGGGCAATCAGCCCCAGCATTTT; cdr3_aa: CASSQPGQGGNQPQHF
d_call: TRBD2; v_call: TRBV7-9; clone_size: .; j_call: TRBJ2-3; cdr3_length: 17; cdr3_nt: TGTGCCAGCAGCTTAGATCTAGCGGGGGGGCCTAGGGATACGCAGTATTTT; cdr3_aa: CASSLDLAGGPRDTQYF
d_call: .; v_call: TRBV5-1; clone_size: .; j_call: TRBJ1-2; cdr3_length: 13; cdr3_nt: TGCGCCAGCAGCTCAGGGTCTGACTATGGCTACACCTTC; cdr3_aa: CASSSGSDYGYTF
d_call: TRBD1; v_call: TRBV5-1; clone_size: .; j_call: TRBJ2-6; cdr3_length: 19; cdr3_nt: TGCGCCAGCAGCTCCCAACCGGGACAGGGAACCTCTGGGGCCAACGTCCTGACTTTC; cdr3_aa: CASSSQPGQGTSGANVLTF
d_call: TRBD1; v_call: TRBV27; clone_size: .; j_call: TRBJ1-1; cdr3_length: 15; cdr3_nt: TGTGCCAGCGGTTCTTTGGGACAGATAAAAACTGAAGCTTTCTTT; cdr3_aa: CASGSLGQIKTEAFF
d_call: .; v_call: TRBV2; clone_size: .; j_call: TRBJ2-7; cdr3_length: 12; cdr3_nt: TGTGCCAGCAGCCCGGAGTTCTACGAGCAGTACTTC; cdr3_aa: CASSPEFYEQYF
d_call: TRBD2; v_call: TRBV11-2; clone_size: .; j_call: TRBJ2-3; cdr3_length: 16; cdr3_nt: TGTGCCAGCAGCGCCCGACTAGCGGAAAGCACAGATACGCAGTATTTT; cdr3_aa: CASSARLAESTDTQYF
d_call: .; v_call: TRBV7-2; clone_size: .; j_call: TRBJ1-2; cdr3_length: 13; cdr3_nt: TGTGCCAGCAGCTTAGGGGCCAACTCGGGCTACACCTTC; cdr3_aa: CASSLGANSGYTF
d_call: TRBD1; v_call: TRBV5-1; clone_size: once; j_call: TRBJ1-6; cdr3_length: 15; cdr3_nt: TGCGCCAGCAGCTTGGACGGGACAGGTTTTACACCCCTCCACTTT; cdr3_aa: CASSLDGTGFTPLHF
d_call: TRBD1; v_call: TRBV5-1; clone_size: .; j_call: TRBJ1-2; cdr3_length: 13; cdr3_nt: TGCGCCAGCAGCCCCAGACAGGGGGTTGGCTACACCTTC; cdr3_aa: CASSPRQGVGYTF
d_call: TRBD1; v_call: TRBV6-5; clone_size: .; j_call: TRBJ1-5; cdr3_length: 13; cdr3_nt: TGTGCCAGCAGGGGACAGATAAATCAGCCCCAGCATTTT; cdr3_aa: CASRGQINQPQHF
d_call: TRBD1; v_call: TRBV6-1; clone_size: once; j_call: TRBJ2-6; cdr3_length: 18; cdr3_nt: TGTGCCAGCAGTGAAGAAGCAGGGGGCGCGTCTGGGGCCAACGTCCTGACTTTC; cdr3_aa: CASSEEAGGASGANVLTF
d_call: .; v_call: TRBV27; clone_size: .; j_call: TRBJ2-2; cdr3_length: 15; cdr3_nt: TGTGCCAGCAGCATAGCCGGTCTTCGAGCCGGGGAGCTGTTTTTT; cdr3_aa: CASSIAGLRAGELFF
d_call: .; v_call: TRBV10-3; clone_size: .; j_call: TRBJ1-5; cdr3_length: 15; cdr3_nt: TGTGCCATCAGTGAGTCTTCAGGGATTGGGCAGCCCCAGCATTTT; cdr3_aa: CAISESSGIGQPQHF
d_call: TRBD1; v_call: TRBV15; clone_size: .; j_call: TRBJ1-4; cdr3_length: 14; cdr3_nt: TGTGCCACCAGCCTCGGGACAGGGCCTGAAAAACTGTTTTTT; cdr3_aa: CATSLGTGPEKLFF
d_call: .; v_call: TRBV11-2; clone_size: .; j_call: TRBJ1-4; cdr3_length: 15; cdr3_nt: TGTGCCAGCAGCCCGCTTGGACAGAAAAATGAAAAACTGTTTTTT; cdr3_aa: CASSPLGQKNEKLFF
d_call: TRBD1; v_call: TRBV2; clone_size: .; j_call: TRBJ2-7; cdr3_length: 11; cdr3_nt: TGTGCCAGCAGGAAACAGGGGGCGGAGTACTTC; cdr3_aa: CASRKQGAEYF
d_call: .; v_call: TRBV24-1; clone_size: few; j_call: TRBJ2-3; cdr3_length: 14; cdr3_nt: TGTGCCACCAGTGAGGGGGGGCCGACAGATACGCAGTATTTT; cdr3_aa: CATSEGGPTDTQYF
d_call: TRBD1; v_call: TRBV9; clone_size: .; j_call: TRBJ1-4; cdr3_length: 12; cdr3_nt: TGTGCCAGCAGCGTACAGGGGGGAAAACTGTTTTTT; cdr3_aa: CASSVQGGKLFF
d_call: TRBD2; v_call: TRBV11-1; clone_size: .; j_call: TRBJ2-5; cdr3_length: 14; cdr3_nt: TGTGCCAGCAGCTTAGATCGGGGGGGGGAGACCCAGTACTTC; cdr3_aa: CASSLDRGGETQYF
d_call: .; v_call: TRBV5-4; clone_size: .; j_call: TRBJ1-6; cdr3_length: 15; cdr3_nt: TGTGCCAGCAGCTTGCAGGGATCCTATAATTCACCCCTCCACTTT; cdr3_aa: CASSLQGSYNSPLHF
d_call: .; v_call: TRBV7-8; clone_size: .; j_call: TRBJ2-1; cdr3_length: 14; cdr3_nt: TGTGCCAGCAGCCTCGTGAGCCACGGGGATGAGCAGTTCTTC; cdr3_aa: CASSLVSHGDEQFF
d_call: TRBD2; v_call: TRBV27; clone_size: .; j_call: TRBJ2-7; cdr3_length: 17; cdr3_nt: TGTGCCAGCAGTGCAATAACTAGCGGGGGGGCCTCCTACGAGCAGTACTTC; cdr3_aa: CASSAITSGGASYEQYF
d_call: .; v_call: TRBV19; clone_size: .; j_call: TRBJ2-1; cdr3_length: 13; cdr3_nt: TGTGCCAGTAGTATATCGGGGTACGGTGAGCAGTTCTTC; cdr3_aa: CASSISGYGEQFF
d_call: .; v_call: TRBV3-1/TRBV3-2; clone_size: few; j_call: TRBJ1-5; cdr3_length: 16; cdr3_nt: TGTGCCAGCAGCCAAGACCCCAGGGGAAAGTCTCAGCCCCAGCATTTT; cdr3_aa: CASSQDPRGKSQPQHF
d_call: .; v_call: TRBV6-5; clone_size: .; j_call: TRBJ2-2; cdr3_length: 11; cdr3_nt: TGTGCCAGCACGAGGGCCGGGGAGCTGTTTTTT; cdr3_aa: CASTRAGELFF
d_call: TRBD2; v_call: TRBV7-3; clone_size: .; j_call: TRBJ2-3; cdr3_length: 16; cdr3_nt: TGTGCCAGCAGCCCCCAGCGGGGGGGCAGGGCAGATACGCAGTATTTT; cdr3_aa: CASSPQRGGRADTQYF
d_call: .; v_call: TRBV19; clone_size: .; j_call: TRBJ1-1; cdr3_length: 13; cdr3_nt: TGTGCCAGTAGCGACGCGGGGCTCACTGAAGCTTTCTTT; cdr3_aa: CASSDAGLTEAFF
d_call: TRBD1; v_call: TRBV19; clone_size: .; j_call: TRBJ2-6; cdr3_length: 18; cdr3_nt: TGTGCCAGTAGGGGGGACAGGGCAATTCTCTCTGGGGCCAACGTCCTGACTTTC; cdr3_aa: CASRGDRAILSGANVLTF
d_call: .; v_call: TRBV27; clone_size: .; j_call: TRBJ1-2; cdr3_length: 13; cdr3_nt: TGTGCCAGCGCTGACAGCATTAACTATGGCTACACCTTC; cdr3_aa: CASADSINYGYTF
d_call: TRBD1; v_call: TRBV5-8; clone_size: .; j_call: TRBJ1-1; cdr3_length: 12; cdr3_nt: TGTGCCAGCAGCCCACGGGACAGGGGGGCTTTCTTT; cdr3_aa: CASSPRDRGAFF
d_call: .; v_call: TRBV11-2; clone_size: few; j_call: TRBJ1-1; cdr3_length: 14; cdr3_nt: TGTGCCAGCAGCTTTTCTGTGAGAAACACTGAAGCTTTCTTT; cdr3_aa: CASSFSVRNTEAFF
d_call: TRBD1; v_call: TRBV19; clone_size: .; j_call: TRBJ2-3; cdr3_length: 18; cdr3_nt: TGTGCCAGCACTTATACAGGGGGCGCTATTTCCAAAACAGATACGCAGTATTTT; cdr3_aa: CASTYTGGAISKTDTQYF
d_call: .; v_call: TRBV7-7; clone_size: .; j_call: TRBJ1-2; cdr3_length: 15; cdr3_nt: TGTGCTAGCAGCCCCATTGAGCGGGGATACTATGGCTACACCTTC; cdr3_aa: CASSPIERGYYGYTF
d_call: TRBD2; v_call: TRBV6-6; clone_size: .; j_call: TRBJ2-3; cdr3_length: 16; cdr3_nt: TGTGCCAGCAGTGTCGGGGCGGGGGATTTTTCAGATACGCAGTATTTT; cdr3_aa: CASSVGAGDFSDTQYF
d_call: TRBD2; v_call: TRBV7-9; clone_size: .; j_call: TRBJ2-1; cdr3_length: 14; cdr3_nt: TGTGCCAGCAGCTTTGGACTAGCTACCGATGAGCAGTTCTTC; cdr3_aa: CASSFGLATDEQFF
d_call: .; v_call: TRBV6-5; clone_size: few; j_call: TRBJ1-6; cdr3_length: 12; cdr3_nt: TGTGCCAGCAGAGAGAGCAATTCACCCCTCCACTTT; cdr3_aa: CASRESNSPLHF
d_call: TRBD2; v_call: TRBV7-9; clone_size: .; j_call: TRBJ2-5; cdr3_length: 17; cdr3_nt: TGTGCCAGCAGCCGATGGACTAGCGGGGGGCGAGGTGAGACCCAGTACTTC; cdr3_aa: CASSRWTSGGRGETQYF
d_call: .; v_call: TRBV10-3; clone_size: .; j_call: TRBJ2-3; cdr3_length: 19; cdr3_nt: TGTGCCATCAGTGAGCCCAGCAGTTCGGGGGGCAAGGGGACAGATACGCAGTATTTT; cdr3_aa: CAISEPSSSGGKGTDTQYF
d_call: TRBD1; v_call: TRBV6-5; clone_size: .; j_call: TRBJ2-1; cdr3_length: 15; cdr3_nt: TGTGCCACCGTCTCGGGACAGGGGGCGCGAAATGAGCAGTTCTTC; cdr3_aa: CATVSGQGARNEQFF
d_call: TRBD1; v_call: TRBV7-9; clone_size: .; j_call: TRBJ1-2; cdr3_length: 15; cdr3_nt: TGTGCCAGCAGCTTGATGGACAGGGATGACTATGGCTACACCTTC; cdr3_aa: CASSLMDRDDYGYTF
d_call: .; v_call: TRBV2; clone_size: .; j_call: TRBJ1-5; cdr3_length: 13; cdr3_nt: TGTGCCAGCCACCGACAGAGCAATCAGCCCCAGCATTTT; cdr3_aa: CASHRQSNQPQHF
d_call: .; v_call: TRBV29-1; clone_size: .; j_call: TRBJ2-4; cdr3_length: 10; cdr3_nt: TGCAGCGTTGGGAGCCAGGGACAGTACTTC; cdr3_aa: CSVGSQGQYF
d_call: TRBD2; v_call: TRBV6-6; clone_size: .; j_call: TRBJ2-5; cdr3_length: 15; cdr3_nt: TGTGCCAGCAGCAAACTAGCGGGGGTGAGAGAGACCCAGTACTTC; cdr3_aa: CASSKLAGVRETQYF
d_call: .; v_call: TRBV18; clone_size: .; j_call: TRBJ1-3; cdr3_length: 16; cdr3_nt: TGTGCCAGCTCACCAGGCACAGGGAATACTGGAAACACCATATATTTT; cdr3_aa: CASSPGTGNTGNTIYF
d_call: TRBD1; v_call: TRBV5-1; clone_size: once; j_call: TRBJ2-7; cdr3_length: 15; cdr3_nt: TGCGCCAGCAGCACGGGACAGACCAGCTCCTACGAGCAGTACTTC; cdr3_aa: CASSTGQTSSYEQYF
d_call: .; v_call: TRBV4-1; clone_size: .; j_call: TRBJ2-7; cdr3_length: 15; cdr3_nt: TGCGCCAGCAGCCAAGACGTCCGACAGGACGACGAGCAGTACTTC; cdr3_aa: CASSQDVRQDDEQYF
d_call: .; v_call: TRBV19; clone_size: once; j_call: TRBJ1-1; cdr3_length: 13; cdr3_nt: TGTGCCAGTAGACAGGGTACCTCGACTGAAGCTTTCTTT; cdr3_aa: CASRQGTSTEAFF
d_call: TRBD1; v_call: TRBV19; clone_size: once; j_call: TRBJ1-2; cdr3_length: 13; cdr3_nt: TGTGCCAGTACTCCGGACAGGGGATATGGCTACACCTTC; cdr3_aa: CASTPDRGYGYTF
d_call: .; v_call: TRBV29-1; clone_size: .; j_call: TRBJ1-3; cdr3_length: 13; cdr3_nt: TGCAGCGCCCGACAGAGCTCTGGAAACACCATATATTTT; cdr3_aa: CSARQSSGNTIYF
d_call: .; v_call: TRBV29-1; clone_size: .; j_call: TRBJ2-3; cdr3_length: 11; cdr3_nt: TGCAGCGTCCTGTACACAGATACGCAGTATTTT; cdr3_aa: CSVLYTDTQYF
d_call: .; v_call: TRBV2; clone_size: few; j_call: TRBJ1-6; cdr3_length: 15; cdr3_nt: TGTGCCAGCAGTGAAAACGGGGGGCAGAATTCACCCCTCCACTTT; cdr3_aa: CASSENGGQNSPLHF